A single sample is the source of the 22 T cell receptor beta chains below, sequenced in a study of blood T cells in healthy people across ages. A second 7 to 11 cycle PCR used barcoded and J-beta primers. A single record per CDR3 protein comes from TCRdb applying MiXCR to the 5' RACE reads. This table has more than 1 million distinct CDR3 sequences, around 43% appearing once. The sequencing input was blood. The receptor set was obtained from a woman aged 60-75 years in good health.

This clonotype was observed a few times. J is TRBJ2-3 and V is TRBV20-1; D remains unclear. This CDR3 has 15 residues. Per the germline V gene, CDR1 is DFQATT and CDR2 is SNEGSKA (reference sequence). Trimming took off 5 bases at V and 2 bases at J, with 17 bases between the two ends. CDR3 bases: TGCAGTGCTTATCCGACTCAAAAATACACAGATACGCAGTATTTT. This translates into CSAYPTQKYTDTQYF.

The chain employs TRBV27 and TRBJ2-2; 9 positions match TRBD2. The CDR3 contains 14 residues. CDR1 and CDR2 (germline): MNHEY, SMNVEV (reference sequence). The ends lost 8 bases at V and 4 bases at J; junction bases unmatched: 5. The CDR3 DNA sequence: TGTGCCAGCGCGAATAGCGGGAGCACCGGGGAGCTGTTTTTT. Its translation: CASANSGSTGELFF.

The chain combines TRBV29-1 with TRBJ1-6; 9 bases line up with TRBD1. J was trimmed by 7 bases and V by 5 bases; bases with no gene match: 6. CDR3 length: 14 residues. The germline V gene encodes CDR1 SQVTM and CDR2 ANQGSEA. As DNA, the CDR3 is TGCAGCGTTAAGACAGGGGGGATGAATTCACCCCTCCACTTT. Amino acids: CSVKTGGMNSPLHF.

The genes are TRBV9 and TRBJ2-5; 8 bases are a match to TRBD2. CDR3 length equals 15 residues. Germline loops: CDR1 SGDLS, CDR2 YYNGEE. After removal of 3 bases from V and 11 bases from J, the junction contained 15 bases not matched to a gene. The CDR3 DNA reads TGTGCCAGCAGCGCAGAAGCGGGAGTTTACAATGAGCAGTACTTC. Translation: CASSAEAGVYNEQYF.

This clonotype was recorded once. This chain joins TRBV12-3 or TRBV12-4 and TRBJ1-5; TRBD1 agrees at 10 bases. This CDR3 comprises 18 residues. V shed 4 bases and J 7 bases; nucleotides not matched to a gene: 16. CDR3 DNA sequence: TGTGCCAGCAGTTATGACAGGGGGCGAATCTTTCGCGCCCAGCCCCAGCATTTT. It translates to CASSYDRGRIFRAQPQHF.

The genes are TRBV11-2 and TRBJ2-1; either TRBD1 or TRBD2 may supply D (7 bases each). The CDR3 sequence is 15 residues long. Trimming removed 2 bases at V and 7 bases at J, with 15 bases between. Germline CDR1 and CDR2: SGHAT and FQNNGV. This CDR3 reads CASSLSGGGRNEQFF. CDR3 coding DNA: TGTGCCAGCAGCTTATCAGGGGGAGGGCGGAATGAGCAGTTCTTC.

This chain links TRBV9 with TRBJ2-1; D tentatively reads TRBD1 or TRBD2 (5 bases each). This CDR3 is 13 amino acids long. The V and J ends lost 3 bases and 7 bases respectively, with 11 bases between them. Germline-derived CDR1 and CDR2 are SGDLS and YYNGEE. CDR3 amino acids: CASSAGAANEQFF. CDR3 in DNA: TGTGCCAGCAGCGCCGGGGCTGCGAATGAGCAGTTCTTC.

The chain uses TRBV12-3 or TRBV12-4 and TRBJ2-3; D might be TRBD2 (6 bases). V was shortened by 6 bases and J by 8 bases, with 18 bases between the two germline ends. The CDR3 covers 14 residues. The CDR3 nucleotides read TGTGCCAGCAGGGGGGGTCTGTTGCGAGGTACGCAGTATTTT. This codes for CASRGGLLRGTQYF.

The rearrangement uses TRBV14 and TRBJ2-5; 8 bases match TRBD1. The V and J ends lost 2 bases and 1 base, in that order; junction bases with no gene match: 9. The CDR3 consists of 17 residues. The V gene's germline CDR1 is SGHDN and CDR2 FVKESK. The CDR3 DNA reads as TGTGCCAGCAGCCAAAAGGTGGACAGGGACCTCCAAGAGACCCAGTACTTC. Amino acids: CASSQKVDRDLQETQYF.

This clonotype came up a few times. The V call is TRBV7-2, the J call TRBJ1-4; D is unclear. Germline V gives CDR1 SGHTA, CDR2 FQGNSA. V gave up 5 bases and J gave up 7 bases, with 11 bases separating them. The CDR3 covers 13 residues. The CDR3 DNA follows: TGTGCCAGCAGCGAACCAGTCCGTGAAAAACTGTTTTTT. It is translated as CASSEPVREKLFF.

The chain has TRBV20-1 and TRBJ2-3; 8 nucleotides agree with TRBD1. Germline CDR1 DFQATT, CDR2 SNEGSKA (reference sequence). There are 14 residues in the CDR3. J lost 2 bases, V lost 7 bases, and 8 bases had no gene match. CDR3 loop: CSGGQGAFTDTQYF. DNA of the CDR3: TGCAGTGGTGGTCAGGGGGCCTTCACAGATACGCAGTATTTT.

The genes are TRBV15 and TRBJ2-3, with 12 positions matching TRBD2. CDR1 and CDR2 from the germline V gene are LNHNV and YYDKDF (reference sequence). The CDR3 contains 17 residues. After removal of 4 bases from V and 0 bases from J, the junction contained 5 bases not matched to a gene. This chain's CDR3 is CATSKRTSGTSTDTQYF. The DNA of the CDR3 is TGTGCCACCAGCAAAAGGACTAGCGGGACTAGCACAGATACGCAGTATTTT.

This clonotype was counted between two and nine times. The chain links TRBV27 to TRBJ2-5; D is possibly TRBD2 (5 bases). This CDR3 region has 14 residues. Germline CDR1 reads MNHEY; CDR2 reads SMNVEV (reference sequence). V lost 3 bases and J lost 0, with 8 bases in between. Here the CDR3 reads CASSFRGYQETQYF. The CDR3 DNA sequence: TGTGCCAGCAGTTTTCGGGGTTACCAAGAGACCCAGTACTTC.

This chain connects TRBV6-2 or TRBV6-3 to TRBJ1-2, with D perhaps TRBD1 (6 bases). The CDR3 covers 16 residues. The V and J ends lost 2 bases and 4 bases respectively, with 17 bases between them. In germline, CDR1 is MNHEY, CDR2 SVGEGT. CDR3 protein: CASSYHSIGTSYGYTF. The CDR3 region has the DNA TGTGCCAGCAGTTACCATTCAATCGGGACAAGCTATGGCTACACCTTC.

Written as DNA, the CDR3 is TGTGCCTGGAGCATTGGCCCCGAACAGGGTTATCAGCCCCAGCATTTT. Translated, it gives CAWSIGPEQGYQPQHF. J is TRBJ1-5 and V is TRBV30; D possibly corresponds to TRBD1 (6 bases). This CDR3 has 16 amino acids. The ends were cut back, 3 bases at V and 5 bases at J, with 20 bases in the middle. The germline V gene has CDR1 GTSNPN and CDR2 SVGIG (reference sequence).

This clonotype turned up a few times. The CDR3 spells CASRGTSGRREQFF. CDR3 nucleotide sequence: TGTGCCAGCAGGGGGACTAGCGGGAGGCGTGAGCAGTTCTTC. V usage is TRBV12-3 or TRBV12-4 and J usage is TRBJ2-1; TRBD2 aligns across 15 bases. The CDR3 loop spans 14 amino acids. V dropped 6 bases and J dropped 9; count of bases not matched to a gene: 3.

The chain is built from TRBV9 and TRBJ2-1, with 10 bases fitting TRBD1. Matching the DNA end better, TRBJ2-7 makes the J call doubtful. CDR1 is SGDLS, CDR2 YYNGEE, per germline. The CDR3 loop spans 13 amino acids. The CDR3 bases are TGTGCCACCGGGACAGGGGTCTACAATGAGCAGTACTTC. Protein sequence: CATGTGVYNEQYF.

This clonotype was detected only once. V usage is TRBV14 and J usage is TRBJ2-5; D remains unclear. With 1 base removed from V and 11 bases from J, the gap between germline ends came to 17 bases. Looked up from germline, CDR1 is SGHDN and CDR2 is FVKESK. The CDR3 extends over 14 amino acids. CDR3 nucleotides: TGTGCCAGCAGCCAAGGATGGGGAAGGGCTGAGCAGTACTTC. Protein product: CASSQGWGRAEQYF.

This sequence joins TRBV6-6 and TRBJ1-5; 10 positions match TRBD1. This CDR3 comprises 15 residues. CDR1 and CDR2 (germline): MNHNY, SVGAGI (reference sequence). V lost 6 bases and J lost 7; bases outside the gene matches: 9. CDR3 DNA: TGTGCCAGCAGCAAAAGACAGGGGGCCTCCCAGCCCCAGCATTTT. This encodes CASSKRQGASQPQHF.

The rearrangement uses TRBV20-1 and TRBJ2-3; 10 positions agree with TRBD2. Looked up from germline, CDR1 is DFQATT and CDR2 is SNEGSKA (reference sequence). The V segment lost 3 bases and the J segment 1 base; nucleotides outside the gene matches: 4. The CDR3 totals 15 residues. This CDR3 reads CSASPLAGGTDTQYF. CDR3 sequence (DNA): TGCAGTGCTAGCCCCCTAGCGGGGGGCACAGATACGCAGTATTTT.

The rearrangement uses TRBV7-7 and TRBJ2-3; 7 bases fit TRBD1. This CDR3 spans 17 amino acids. Trimming cost V 2 bases and J 1 base; bases outside gene matches: 9. CDR1 SSHAT and CDR2 FNYEAQ come from the germline V gene (reference sequence). CDR3: CASSLTAGTARTDTQYF. The CDR3 bases are TGTGCCAGCAGCTTAACTGCCGGGACAGCCCGCACAGATACGCAGTATTTT.

This clonotype was detected many times. The chain links TRBV5-1 to TRBJ2-5; D might be TRBD2 (6 bases). The CDR3 loop spans 14 amino acids. The V gene lost 4 bases and the J gene lost 6 bases, with 16 bases spanning the gap. CDR1 SGHRS and CDR2 YFSETQ come from the germline V gene. The CDR3 coding sequence is TGCGCCAGCAGCACGGATGGGGGGAGACAGACCCAGTACTTC. This codes for CASSTDGGRQTQYF.